These 3 T cell receptor beta chains came from one sample sequenced in a study of beta chain features in type 1 diabetes. Reverse transcription of all isolated RNA meant that expressed TCRB transcripts were sequenced. Sequencing used immunoSEQ multiplex PCR; TCRdb keeps in-frame clones, though not all of them. The sample yields 250,000 to 300,000 clones, 8% seen once. The sample consisted of central memory CD4+ T cells from blood. Receptor source: a woman younger than 35 in good health.

This clone has just a few counts. The chain joins TRBV4-3 to TRBJ1-4; no clear D gene. This CDR3 has 16 residues. Trimming removed 1 base at V and 3 bases at J, with 12 bases between. Germline values: CDR1 LGHNA, CDR2 YSLEER. The CDR3 loop reads CASSQVWWLANEKLFF. In DNA, the CDR3 is TGCGCCAGCAGCCAAGTTTGGTGGCTAGCTAATGAAAAACTGTTTTTT.

The rearrangement links TRBV7-2 to TRBJ1-5, with 8 positions matching TRBD1. This CDR3 is built from 15 residues. V dropped 1 base and J dropped 9; count of bases not matched to a gene: 8. The germline gives CDR1 SGHTA, CDR2 FQGNSA. CDR3 region: CASSLGVDRAGPQHF. CDR3 in DNA: TGTGCCAGCAGCTTAGGGGTGGACAGGGCAGGGCCCCAGCATTTT. Looking up the rest from reference TRBV7-2 and TRBJ1-5 gives the full variable domain: GAGVSQSPSNKVTEKGKDVELRCDPISGHTALYWYRQSLGQGLEFLIYFQGNSAPDKSGLPSDRFSAERTGGSVSTLTIQRTQQEDSAVYLCASSLGVDRAGPQHFGDGTRLSIL.

This clone was seen a few times. This rearrangement joins TRBV4-2 to TRBJ2-1; D gene uncertain. CDR1 LGHNA and CDR2 YNFKEQ come from the germline V gene. Trimming cost V 2 bases and J 5 bases, with 7 bases left between them. The CDR3 extends over 13 amino acids. For the CDR3, the DNA is TGTGCCAGCAGCCAATCAATACACAATGAGCAGTTCTTC. It yields the protein CASSQSIHNEQFF.